This T cell receptor (beta chain) comes out of a study of blood T cell repertoires in COVID-19. Study-level background: The United States, Italy and Spain supplied acute and convalescent COVID-19 samples.

V lost 3 bases and J 1 base, leaving 12 bases between the germline ends. The germline CDR1 and CDR2 sequences are SEHNR and FQNEAQ (reference sequence). The CDR3 totals 15 residues. As originally analysed: Reference gene primer amplification in the assay estimated nucleated cell counts. Measured with immunoSEQ multiplex PCR; TCRdb has only the in-frame clones, and not every one. The DNA gave D and trimming, while V, J and clone size come from that table. The sample contains roughly 300,000 clones, approximately 88% of which appear only once. The sequence came from a man between 18 and 35 years old with active or convalescent COVID-19. This chain joins TRBV7-9 and TRBJ1-2; D is perhaps TRBD1 (5 bases). Sequencing was done on a sample of peripheral blood. The CDR3 DNA reads as TGTGCCAGCAGCTTCGCAGGGTCTGGTAACTATGGCTACACCTTC. The encoded protein is CASSFAGSGNYGYTF.